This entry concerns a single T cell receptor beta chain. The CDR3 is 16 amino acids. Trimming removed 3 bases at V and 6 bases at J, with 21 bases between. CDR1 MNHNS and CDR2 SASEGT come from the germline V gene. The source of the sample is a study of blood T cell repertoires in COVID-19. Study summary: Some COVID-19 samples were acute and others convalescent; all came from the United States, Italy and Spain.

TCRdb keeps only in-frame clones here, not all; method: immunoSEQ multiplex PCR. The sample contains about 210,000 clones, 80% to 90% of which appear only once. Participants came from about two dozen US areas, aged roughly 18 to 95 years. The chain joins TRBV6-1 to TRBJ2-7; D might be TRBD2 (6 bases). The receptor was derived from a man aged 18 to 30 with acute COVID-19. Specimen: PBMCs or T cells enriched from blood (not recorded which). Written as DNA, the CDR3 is TGTGCCAGCAGTGATCTAGGGGATCCGCGGGGACGCGAGCAGTACTTC. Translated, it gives CASSDLGDPRGREQYF.